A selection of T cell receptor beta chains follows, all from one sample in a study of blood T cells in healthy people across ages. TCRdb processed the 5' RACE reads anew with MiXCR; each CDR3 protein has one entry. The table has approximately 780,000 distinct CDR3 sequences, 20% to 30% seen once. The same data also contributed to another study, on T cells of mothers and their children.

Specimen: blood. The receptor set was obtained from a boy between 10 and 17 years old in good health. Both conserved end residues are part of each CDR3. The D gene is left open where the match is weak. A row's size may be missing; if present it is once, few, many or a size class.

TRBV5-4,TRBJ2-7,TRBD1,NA,CASGGTGGIEQYF,TGTGCCAGCGGCGGGACAGGGGGGATCGAGCAGTACTTC
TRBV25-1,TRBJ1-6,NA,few,CASGPTVVNSPLHF,TGTGCCAGCGGCCCCACAGTAGTGAATTCACCCCTCCACTTT
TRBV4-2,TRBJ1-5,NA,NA,CASSQGPEGPQHF,TGTGCCAGCAGCCAAGGCCCCGAGGGGCCCCAGCATTTT
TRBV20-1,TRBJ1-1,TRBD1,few,CSAVQARGDEAFF,TGCAGTGCCGTACAGGCCAGGGGGGATGAAGCTTTCTTT
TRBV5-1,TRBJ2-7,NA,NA,CASRTLSSYEQYF,TGCGCCAGCAGAACCCTGAGCTCCTACGAGCAGTACTTC
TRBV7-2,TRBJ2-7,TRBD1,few,CASSSRDRKGQYF,TGTGCCAGCAGCTCCCGGGACAGGAAGGGGCAGTACTTC
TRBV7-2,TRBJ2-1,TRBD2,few,CASSQTSGPYNEQFF,TGTGCCAGCAGCCAAACTAGCGGCCCGTACAATGAGCAGTTCTTC
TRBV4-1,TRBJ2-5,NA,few,CASSQAFRKETQYF,TGCGCCAGCAGCCAAGCGTTTCGGAAAGAGACCCAGTACTTC
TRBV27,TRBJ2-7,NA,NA,CASGWVAGEQYF,TGTGCCAGTGGATGGGTAGCAGGCGAGCAGTACTTC
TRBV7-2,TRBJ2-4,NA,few,CASSLAGNLNIQYF,TGTGCCAGCAGCTTAGCAGGGAATTTGAACATTCAGTACTTC
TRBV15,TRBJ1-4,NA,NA,CATSRDPTGRANEKLFF,TGTGCCACCAGCAGAGACCCTACCGGTCGGGCTAATGAAAAACTGTTTTTT
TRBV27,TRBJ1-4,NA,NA,CASSPRWDAEKLFF,TGTGCCAGCAGTCCCCGGTGGGACGCTGAAAAACTGTTTTTT
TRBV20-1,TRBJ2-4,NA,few,CSARDLLIRDAKNIQYF,TGCAGTGCTAGAGACTTACTGATTCGGGATGCCAAAAACATTCAGTACTTC
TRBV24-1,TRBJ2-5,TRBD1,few,CATSDPDREETQYF,TGTGCCACCAGTGACCCTGACAGGGAAGAGACCCAGTACTTC
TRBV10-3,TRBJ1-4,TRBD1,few,CAISEPTGSLNEKLFF,TGTGCCATCAGTGAGCCGACAGGGTCACTTAATGAAAAACTGTTTTTT
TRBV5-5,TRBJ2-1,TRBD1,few,CASSLFWDRVKNEQFF,TGTGCCAGCAGCTTGTTTTGGGACAGGGTGAAAAATGAGCAGTTCTTC
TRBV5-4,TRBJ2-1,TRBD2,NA,CASSFGEGASGNEQFF,TGTGCCAGCAGCTTCGGGGAGGGAGCATCTGGTAATGAGCAGTTCTTC
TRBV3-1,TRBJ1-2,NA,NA,CASSQTGDGYTF,TGTGCCAGCAGCCAGACGGGGGATGGCTACACCTTC
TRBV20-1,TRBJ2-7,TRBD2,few,CSAKRTSGALGYEQYF,TGCAGTGCTAAACGGACTAGCGGGGCCCTTGGCTACGAGCAGTACTTC
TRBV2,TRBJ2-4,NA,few,CASSEANIQYF,TGTGCCAGCAGTGAAGCGAACATTCAGTACTTC
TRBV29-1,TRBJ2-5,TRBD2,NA,CSGGGTALETQYF,TGCAGCGGGGGGGGGACGGCCCTGGAGACCCAGTACTTC
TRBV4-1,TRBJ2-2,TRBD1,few,CASSQDKGQGYTGELFF,TGCGCCAGCAGCCAAGATAAGGGACAGGGGTACACCGGGGAGCTGTTTTTT